Each of the 14 T cell receptor beta chains below was sequenced from the same sample in a study of naive and memory T cell subsets. The library had UMIs added by 3' ligation of an oligonucleotide to TCR cDNA. Four PCR rounds used nested alpha and beta constant region primers plus the SP2 primer. TCRdb itself ran the 5' RACE reads through MiXCR, one entry per CDR3 protein. The sample includes about 48,000 distinct CDR3 sequences, approximately 4.5% of them seen just once. The receptors were sampled from a female donor in good health.

This clonotype has a count of ten or more. The rearrangement joins TRBV27 to TRBJ1-2; 9 positions agree with TRBD1. The CDR3 consists of 13 residues. With V trimmed by 5 bases and J by 4 bases, 2 bases remained unmatched. Germline CDR1 and CDR2: MNHEY and SMNVEV (reference sequence). CDR3 nucleotides: TGTGCCAGCAGTGTGACAGGGGGCTATGGCTACACCTTC. This codes for CASSVTGGYGYTF.

This clonotype was seen many times. This chain connects TRBV28 to TRBJ2-7; the D gene is possibly TRBD2 (6 bases). CDR1 is MDHEN, CDR2 SYDVKM, per germline. CDR3 length: 14 residues. The V end lost 11 bases, the J end lost 5 bases, and 22 bases lay between the germline ends. The CDR3 reads CAAWGRLAIHEQYF. CDR3 nucleotides: TGTGCCGCCTGGGGTCGGCTAGCGATCCACGAGCAGTACTTC.

Only a few counts were recorded for this clonotype. This chain links TRBV29-1 with TRBJ2-1; D gene uncertain. CDR3 length equals 12 residues. Germline CDR1 reads SQVTM; CDR2 reads ANQGSEA. V lost 2 bases and J 10 bases, leaving 12 bases between the germline ends. This chain's CDR3 is CSVEIGRVEQFF. CDR3 nucleotide sequence: TGCAGCGTTGAAATTGGAAGGGTCGAGCAGTTCTTC.

In its sample, this clonotype was seen many times. The chain combines TRBV28 with TRBJ2-3, with D tentatively TRBD1 (6 bases). This CDR3 has 15 residues. Trimming left V 5 bases short and J 5 bases short, with 17 bases between. Germline-derived CDR1 and CDR2 are MDHEN and SYDVKM. CDR3 region: CASSPLQGRGDTQYF. CDR3 bases: TGTGCCAGCAGTCCCCTACAGGGACGTGGAGATACGCAGTATTTT.

This clonotype was observed at least ten times. The V gene is TRBV9, the J gene TRBJ2-7, with 11 bases matching TRBD1. This CDR3 has 16 amino acids. V trimming: 3 bases; J trimming: 4 bases; junction bases outside the gene matches: 9. The V gene's germline CDR1 is SGDLS and CDR2 YYNGEE. The CDR3 sequence: CASSAPGGQGGYEQYF. The CDR3 coding sequence is TGTGCCAGCAGCGCACCTGGGGGACAGGGGGGTTACGAGCAGTACTTC.

This clonotype was recorded at least ten times. This sequence joins TRBV28 and TRBJ2-7; no firm D call. Germline CDR1 MDHEN, CDR2 SYDVKM. This CDR3 spans 12 amino acids. V dropped 1 base and J dropped 3 bases, with 4 bases sitting between them. The CDR3 protein is CASSLSLYEQYF. The CDR3 nucleotides read TGTGCCAGCAGTTTATCCCTCTACGAGCAGTACTTC.

This clonotype was seen at least ten times. The rearrangement uses TRBV29-1 and TRBJ2-7; 9 bases align to TRBD2. Losses at the gene ends were 7 bases for V and 1 base for J; bases not matched to a gene: 5. Germline V gene lookup returns CDR1 SQVTM and CDR2 ANQGSEA. This CDR3 is built from 13 residues. CDR3 DNA: TGCAGCGCCGGCGGGGGGGTGTCCTACGAGCAGTACTTC. Its protein is CSAGGGVSYEQYF.

This clonotype was detected many times. The rearrangement links TRBV5-1 to TRBJ1-1; D is uncertain. This CDR3 is built from 14 residues. Germline V gene data show CDR1 as SGHRS and CDR2 as YFSETQ. V was cut by 0 bases and J by 1 base, with 7 bases left in between. The CDR3 DNA reads as TGCGCCAGCAGCTTGGAAACTGGGAACACTGAAGCTTTCTTT. This translates into CASSLETGNTEAFF. The full variable domain, its missing parts supplied by reference TRBV5-1 and TRBJ1-1, is KAGVTQTPRYLIKTRGQQVTLSCSPISGHRSVSWYQQTPGQGLQFLFEYFSETQRNKGNFPGRFSGRQFSNSRSEMNVSTLELGDSALYLCASSLETGNTEAFFGQGTRLTVV.

This clonotype was observed a handful of times. The chain uses TRBV6-2 or TRBV6-3 and TRBJ2-5, with TRBD2 as a possible D gene (6 bases). The CDR3 has 16 amino acids. CDR1 is MNHEY, CDR2 SVGEGT, per germline. V dropped 0 bases and J dropped 1 base, with 12 bases sitting between them. The CDR3 region has the DNA TGTGCCAGCAGTTACTCTGGAGGGCCCGGCCAAGAGACCCAGTACTTC. Protein: CASSYSGGPGQETQYF.

This clonotype was seen repeatedly, ten times or more. The CDR3 region is CSVSMKGLSVNTEAFF. CDR3 nucleotides: TGCAGCGTCTCCATGAAAGGTTTGTCGGTGAACACTGAAGCTTTCTTT. The V gene is TRBV29-1, the J gene TRBJ1-1; no reliable D call. There are 16 residues in the CDR3. Trimming shortened V by 6 bases and J by 0 bases, and 20 bases separated the two germline ends. From germline, CDR1 is SQVTM and CDR2 ANQGSEA.

The sample holds many counts of this clonotype. This rearrangement joins TRBV7-9 to TRBJ2-3; D is possibly TRBD2 (5 bases). CDR3 size: 14 residues. Germline values: CDR1 SEHNR, CDR2 FQNEAQ (reference sequence). Trimming took off 3 bases at V and 2 bases at J, with 9 bases between the two ends. CDR3 protein: CASSFHSDTDTQYF. CDR3 sequence (DNA): TGTGCCAGCAGCTTTCATAGCGACACAGATACGCAGTATTTT.

This clonotype occurred many times. An end of the junction differs from the germline gene, which may be a read error. V and J are TRBV5-1 and TRBJ2-5; no firm D call. The CDR3 length is 12 residues. CDR1 is SGHRS and CDR2 is YFSETQ in the germline V gene. The DNA of the CDR3 is TGTGCCAGCAGCTTGTACCAAGAGACCCAGTACTTC. Translated, it gives CASSLYQETQYF. The full variable domain, with the rest looked up from reference TRBV5-1 and TRBJ2-5, is KAGVTQTPRYLIKTRGQQVTLSCSPISGHRSVSWYQQTPGQGLQFLFEYFSETQRNKGNFPGRFSGRQFSNSRSEMNVSTLELGDSALYLCASSLYQETQYFGPGTRLLVL.

This clonotype occurred many times. The chain employs TRBV2 and TRBJ2-7; D gene ambiguous. CDR1 and CDR2 from the germline V gene are SNHLY and FYNNEI. With 6 bases removed from V and 2 bases from J, the gap between germline ends came to 5 bases. The CDR3 length is 11 residues. CDR3 sequence (DNA): TGTGCCAGCAGCTCAACCTACGAGCAGTACTTC. This sequence encodes CASSSTYEQYF.

The CDR3 bases are TGTGCCAGCTCCCAGACCGGGACAGGGAATCAGCCCCAGCATTTT. Translated: CASSQTGTGNQPQHF. The rearrangement uses TRBV3-1 and TRBJ1-5; 9 positions match TRBD1. The V segment lost 8 bases and the J segment 4 bases; nucleotides outside the gene matches: 9. CDR1 is LGHDT, CDR2 YNNKEL, per germline (reference sequence). The length of the CDR3 is 15 residues.